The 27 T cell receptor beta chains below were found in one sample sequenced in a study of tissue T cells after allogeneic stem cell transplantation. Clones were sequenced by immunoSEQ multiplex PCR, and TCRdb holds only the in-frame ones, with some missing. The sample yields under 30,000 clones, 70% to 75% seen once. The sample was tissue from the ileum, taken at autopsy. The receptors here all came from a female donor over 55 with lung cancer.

The CDR3 region is CASSSRKIDTQYF. As DNA, the CDR3 is TGTGCCAGTAGTTCCAGGAAAATAGATACGCAGTATTTT. V usage is TRBV19 and J usage is TRBJ2-3; D unclear. This CDR3 region has 13 residues. The germline gives CDR1 LNHDA, CDR2 SQIVND (reference sequence). The V end lost 5 bases, the J end lost 5 bases, and 11 bases lay between the germline ends. Full variable domain (rest looked up from reference TRBV19 and TRBJ2-3): DGGITQSPKYLFRKEGQNVTLSCEQNLNHDAMYWYRQDPGQGLRLIYYSQIVNDFQKGDIAEGYSVSREKKESFPLTVTSAQKNPTAFYLCASSSRKIDTQYFGPGTRLTVL.

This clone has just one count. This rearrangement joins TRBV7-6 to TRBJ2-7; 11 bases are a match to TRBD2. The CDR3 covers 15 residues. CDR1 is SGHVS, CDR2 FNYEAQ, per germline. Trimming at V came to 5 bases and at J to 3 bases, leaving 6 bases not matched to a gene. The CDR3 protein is CASSGGTSGLYEQYF. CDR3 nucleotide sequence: TGTGCCAGCAGCGGTGGGACTAGCGGCCTCTACGAGCAGTACTTC.

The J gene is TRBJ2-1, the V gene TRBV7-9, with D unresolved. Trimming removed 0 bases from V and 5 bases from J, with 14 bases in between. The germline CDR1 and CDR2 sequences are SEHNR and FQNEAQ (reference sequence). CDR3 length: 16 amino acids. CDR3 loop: CASSLAPYPPNNEQFF. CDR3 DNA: TGTGCCAGCAGCTTAGCTCCCTATCCCCCTAACAATGAGCAGTTCTTC. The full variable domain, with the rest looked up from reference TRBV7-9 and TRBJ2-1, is DTGVSQNPRHKITKRGQNVTFRCDPISEHNRLYWYRQTLGQGPEFLTYFQNEAQLEKSRLLSDRFSAERPKGSFSTLEIQRTEQGDSAMYLCASSLAPYPPNNEQFFGPGTRLTVL.

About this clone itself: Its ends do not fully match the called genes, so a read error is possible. The CDR3 sequence is CASSQGPARGRSF. The CDR3 nucleotides are TGTGCCAGCAGCCAAGGCCCCGCCCGGGGGCGAAGCTTC. The chain uses TRBV3-1 (or the pseudogene TRBV3-2) and TRBJ2-7, with D possibly being TRBD1 or TRBD2 (6 bases each). This CDR3 is 13 amino acids long. Germline CDR1 and CDR2: LGHDT and YNNKEL (reference sequence).

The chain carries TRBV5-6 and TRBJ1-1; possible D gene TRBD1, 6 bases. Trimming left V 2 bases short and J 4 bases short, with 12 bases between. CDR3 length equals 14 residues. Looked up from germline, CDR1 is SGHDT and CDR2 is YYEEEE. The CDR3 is CASSFWGQSTEAFF. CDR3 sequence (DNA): TGTGCCAGCAGCTTTTGGGGGCAATCCACTGAAGCTTTCTTT.

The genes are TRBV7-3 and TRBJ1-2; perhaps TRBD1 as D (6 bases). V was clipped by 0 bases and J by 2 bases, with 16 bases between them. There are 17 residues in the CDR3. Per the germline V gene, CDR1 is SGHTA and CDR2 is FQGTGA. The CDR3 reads CASSLTPEGGRNYGYTF. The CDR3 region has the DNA TGTGCCAGCAGCTTAACCCCTGAGGGGGGGCGGAACTATGGCTACACCTTC.

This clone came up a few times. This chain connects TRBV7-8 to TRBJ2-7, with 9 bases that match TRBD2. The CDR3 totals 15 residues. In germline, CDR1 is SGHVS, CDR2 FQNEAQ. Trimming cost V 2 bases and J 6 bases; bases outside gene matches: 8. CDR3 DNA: TGTGCCAGCAGCTTACGGGTTAGCGGGAGAAGCGAGCAGTACTTC. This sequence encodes CASSLRVSGRSEQYF.

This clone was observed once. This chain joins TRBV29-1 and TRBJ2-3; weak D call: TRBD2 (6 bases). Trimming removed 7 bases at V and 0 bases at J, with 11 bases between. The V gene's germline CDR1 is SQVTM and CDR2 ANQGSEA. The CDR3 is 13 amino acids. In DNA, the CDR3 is TGCAGCGCGGTGGACTATAGCACAGATACGCAGTATTTT. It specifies CSAVDYSTDTQYF.

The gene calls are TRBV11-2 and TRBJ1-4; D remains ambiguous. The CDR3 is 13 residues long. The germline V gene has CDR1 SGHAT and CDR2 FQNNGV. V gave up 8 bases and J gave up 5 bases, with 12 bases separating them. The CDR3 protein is CASGVGINEKLFF. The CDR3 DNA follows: TGTGCCAGCGGGGTAGGCATAAATGAAAAACTGTTTTTT.

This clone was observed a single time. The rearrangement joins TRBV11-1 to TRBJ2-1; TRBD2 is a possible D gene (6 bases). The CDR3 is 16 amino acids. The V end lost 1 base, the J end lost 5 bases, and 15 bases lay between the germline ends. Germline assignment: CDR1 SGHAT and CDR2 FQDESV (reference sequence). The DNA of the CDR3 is TGTGCCAGCAGCTTAGATACGGGAGCTAACCACAATGAGCAGTTCTTC. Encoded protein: CASSLDTGANHNEQFF.

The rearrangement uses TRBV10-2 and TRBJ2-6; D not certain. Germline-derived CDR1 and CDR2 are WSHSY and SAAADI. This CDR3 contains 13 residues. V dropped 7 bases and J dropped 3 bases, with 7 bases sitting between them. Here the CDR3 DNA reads TGCGCCAGCAAGTCTGGTGGGGCCAACGTCCTGACTTTC. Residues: CASKSGGANVLTF.

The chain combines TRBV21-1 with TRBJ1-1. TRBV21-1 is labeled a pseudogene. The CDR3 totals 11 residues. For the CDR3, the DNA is TGTGCCGGCGAATCGAACACTGAAGCTTTCTTT. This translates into CAGESNTEAFF.

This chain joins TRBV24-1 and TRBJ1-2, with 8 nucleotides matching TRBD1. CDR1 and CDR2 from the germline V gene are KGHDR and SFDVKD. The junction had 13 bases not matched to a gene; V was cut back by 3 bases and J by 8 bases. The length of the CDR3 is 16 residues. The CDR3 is CATSDTGQGEGLGYTF. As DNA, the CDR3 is TGTGCCACCAGTGATACTGGACAGGGAGAAGGGTTGGGCTACACCTTC.

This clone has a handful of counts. The CDR3 protein is CASSRDRASEQYF. The CDR3 DNA reads as TGTGCCAGCAGTCGGGACAGGGCTAGCGAGCAGTACTTC. The chain joins TRBV6-5 to TRBJ2-7, with TRBD1 identical over 9 bases. In germline, CDR1 is MNHEY, CDR2 SVGAGI. The CDR3 extends over 13 amino acids. The V segment lost 5 bases and the J segment 6 bases; nucleotides outside the gene matches: 5.

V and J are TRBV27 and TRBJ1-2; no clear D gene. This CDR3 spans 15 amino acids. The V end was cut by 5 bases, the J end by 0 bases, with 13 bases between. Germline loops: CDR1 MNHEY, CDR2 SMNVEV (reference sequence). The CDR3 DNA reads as TGTGCCAGCAGTGAATACGGAGGAGCTAACTATGGCTACACCTTC. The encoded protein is CASSEYGGANYGYTF.

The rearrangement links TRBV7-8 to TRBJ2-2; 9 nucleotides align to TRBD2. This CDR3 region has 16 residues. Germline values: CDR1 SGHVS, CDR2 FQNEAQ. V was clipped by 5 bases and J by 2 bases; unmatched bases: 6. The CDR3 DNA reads TGTGCCAGCAGCACCCTGCTAGCGGGAAACACCGGGGAGCTGTTTTTT. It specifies CASSTLLAGNTGELFF.

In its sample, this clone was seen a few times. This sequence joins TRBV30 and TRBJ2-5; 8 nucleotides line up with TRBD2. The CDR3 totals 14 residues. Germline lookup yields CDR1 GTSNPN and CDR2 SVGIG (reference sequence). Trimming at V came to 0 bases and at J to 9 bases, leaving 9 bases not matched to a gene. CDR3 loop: CAWSVSSGSRAQYF. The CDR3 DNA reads TGTGCCTGGAGTGTATCTAGCGGGTCGAGGGCCCAGTACTTC.

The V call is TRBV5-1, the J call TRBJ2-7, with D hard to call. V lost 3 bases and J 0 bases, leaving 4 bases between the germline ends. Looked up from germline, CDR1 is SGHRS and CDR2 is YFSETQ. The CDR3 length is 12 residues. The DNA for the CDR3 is TGCGCCAGCAGCTGGGGCTCCTACGAGCAGTACTTC. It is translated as CASSWGSYEQYF.

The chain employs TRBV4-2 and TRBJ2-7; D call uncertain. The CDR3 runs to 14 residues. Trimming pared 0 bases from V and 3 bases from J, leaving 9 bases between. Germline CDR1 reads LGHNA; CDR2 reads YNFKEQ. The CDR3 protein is CASSQEPDHYEQYF. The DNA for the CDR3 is TGTGCCAGCAGCCAAGAGCCAGACCACTACGAGCAGTACTTC.

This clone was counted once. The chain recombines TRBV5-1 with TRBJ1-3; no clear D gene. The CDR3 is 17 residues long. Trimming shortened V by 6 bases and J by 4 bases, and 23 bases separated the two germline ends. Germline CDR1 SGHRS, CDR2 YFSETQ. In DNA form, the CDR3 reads TGCGCCAGCAACCCAACGACGGGTCTAACCGGAGGAAACACCATATATTTT. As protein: CASNPTTGLTGGNTIYF.

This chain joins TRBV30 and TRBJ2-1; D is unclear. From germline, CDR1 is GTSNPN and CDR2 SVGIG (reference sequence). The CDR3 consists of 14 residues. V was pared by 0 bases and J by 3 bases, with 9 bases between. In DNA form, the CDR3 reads TGTGCCTGGAGTGTGGGAAGCGACTACAATGAGCAGTTCTTC. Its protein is CAWSVGSDYNEQFF.

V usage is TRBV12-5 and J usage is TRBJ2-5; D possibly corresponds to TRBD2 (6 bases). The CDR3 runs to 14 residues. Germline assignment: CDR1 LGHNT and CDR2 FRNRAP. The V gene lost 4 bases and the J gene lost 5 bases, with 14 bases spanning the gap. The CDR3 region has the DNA TGTGCTAGTGGTTCCCGGGAGCTCCTCGAGACCCAGTACTTC. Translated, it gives CASGSRELLETQYF.

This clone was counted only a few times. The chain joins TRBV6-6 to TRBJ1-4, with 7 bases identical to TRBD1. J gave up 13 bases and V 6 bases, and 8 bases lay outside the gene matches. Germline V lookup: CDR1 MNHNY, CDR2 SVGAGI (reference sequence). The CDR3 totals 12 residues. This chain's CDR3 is CASRLDRAGLFF. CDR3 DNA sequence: TGTGCCAGCAGACTCGACAGGGCGGGACTGTTTTTT.

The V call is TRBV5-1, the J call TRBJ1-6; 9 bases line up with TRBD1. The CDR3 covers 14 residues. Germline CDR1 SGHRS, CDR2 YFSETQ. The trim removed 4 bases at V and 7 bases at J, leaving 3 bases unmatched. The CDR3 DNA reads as TGCGCCAGCAGCCCAACAGGGGGCAATTCACCCCTCCACTTT. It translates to CASSPTGGNSPLHF.

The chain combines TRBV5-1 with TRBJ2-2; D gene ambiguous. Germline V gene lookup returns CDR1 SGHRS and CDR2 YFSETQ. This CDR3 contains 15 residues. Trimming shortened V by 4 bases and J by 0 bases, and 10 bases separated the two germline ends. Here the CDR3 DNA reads TGCGCCAGCAGCCCAGGAGATACGAACACCGGGGAGCTGTTTTTT. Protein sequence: CASSPGDTNTGELFF.

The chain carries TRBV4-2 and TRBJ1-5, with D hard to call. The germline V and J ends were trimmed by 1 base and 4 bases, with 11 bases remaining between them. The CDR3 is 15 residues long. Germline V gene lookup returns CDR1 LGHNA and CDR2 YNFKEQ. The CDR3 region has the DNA TGTGCCAGCAGCCAAGTAATTACGGGGAATCAGCCCCAGCATTTT. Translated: CASSQVITGNQPQHF.

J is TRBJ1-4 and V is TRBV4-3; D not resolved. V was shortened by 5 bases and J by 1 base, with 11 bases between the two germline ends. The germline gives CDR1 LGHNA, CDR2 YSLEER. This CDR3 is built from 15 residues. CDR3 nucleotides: TGCGCCAGCAGCTCCCGACGGATAACTAATGAAAAACTGTTTTTT. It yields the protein CASSSRRITNEKLFF.